This TCR beta chain emerged from a study of cytomegalovirus exposure and HLA in healthy donors. Study-level points and caveats: The classifier, whose performance was assessed in both the original and validation cohorts, reportedly diagnosed cytomegalovirus status with high specificity and sensitivity. Investigators reported more than 150 TCR beta chains as tied to cytomegalovirus.

The CDR3 spans 15 residues. V was cut by 4 bases and J by 4 bases, with 16 bases left in between. Germline assignment: CDR1 MNHEY and CDR2 SVGAGI. Measured with immunoSEQ multiplex PCR; TCRdb has only the in-frame clones, and not every one. The table includes about 220,000 clones, almost 90% detected once. This clone was recorded only once. No antigen is known for it. The donors belonged to the roughly 110-subject validation cohort, separate from the roughly 700-subject first cohort. This receptor was obtained from a woman aged 18-29 years in good health and CMV-seronegative. The sample was PBMCs. This chain joins TRBV6-5 and TRBJ2-5; possibly TRBD2 for D (5 bases). Written as DNA, the CDR3 is TGTGCCAGCAGTTCGCGTCGGGAAGTCGGAGAGACCCAGTACTTC. Translating gives CASSSRREVGETQYF.